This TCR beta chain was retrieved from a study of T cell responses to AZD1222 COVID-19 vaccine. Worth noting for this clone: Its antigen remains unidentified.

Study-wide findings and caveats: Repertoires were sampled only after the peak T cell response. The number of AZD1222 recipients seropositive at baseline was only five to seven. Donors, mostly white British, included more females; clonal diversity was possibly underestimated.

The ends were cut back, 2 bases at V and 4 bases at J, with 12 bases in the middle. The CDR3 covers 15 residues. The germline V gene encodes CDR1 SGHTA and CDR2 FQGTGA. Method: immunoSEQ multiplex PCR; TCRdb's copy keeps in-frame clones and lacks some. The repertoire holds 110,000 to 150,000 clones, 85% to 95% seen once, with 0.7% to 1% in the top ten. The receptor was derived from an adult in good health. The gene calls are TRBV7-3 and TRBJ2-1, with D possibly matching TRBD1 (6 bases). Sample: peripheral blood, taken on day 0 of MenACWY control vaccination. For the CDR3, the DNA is TGTGCCAGCAGCTTATTCCAGGGGAGTTACAATGAGCAGTTCTTC. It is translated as CASSLFQGSYNEQFF.